A selection of T cell receptor beta chains follows, all from one sample in a study of T cells in tumors after PD-1 blockade. The repertoire was sequenced with immunoSEQ multiplex PCR; TCRdb's copy has only in-frame clones and lacks some. The table shows roughly 50,000 clones, with over 70% occurring only once. Sequencing was performed on PBMCs, taken before anti-PD-1 treatment. The receptors come from a human donor with basal cell carcinoma. Each CDR3 is given with its conserved first and last residue. D genes are given only for firm matches.

TRBV24-1	TRBJ2-2	NA	TGTGCCACCAGTGATCTAGGGGGACTTAACACCGGGGAGCTGTTTTTT	CATSDLGGLNTGELFF
TRBV5-1	TRBJ2-7	TRBD1	TGCGCCAGCAGCTCTACCGGGACAGTGTCCTACGAGCAGTACTTC	CASSSTGTVSYEQYF
TRBV6-5	TRBJ2-7	NA	TGTGCCAGCAGAATCCGGGACCAAGGCTACGAGCAGTACTTC	CASRIRDQGYEQYF
TRBV9	TRBJ2-4	TRBD1	TGTGCCAGCAGCGCACAGGGGTCCAAAAACATTCAGTACTTC	CASSAQGSKNIQYF
TRBV6-5	TRBJ1-1	NA	TGTGCCAGCAGTTACTCTGGGGGGCGAGTTACTGAAGCTTTCTTT	CASSYSGGRVTEAFF
TRBV6-9	TRBJ2-5	TRBD1	TGTGCCAATACAGGGGGCGAGACCCAGTACTTC	CANTGGETQYF
TRBV27	TRBJ1-2	NA	TGTGCCAGCGGGTACGAGGGGCTTGGCTACACCTTC	CASGYEGLGYTF
TRBV7-6	TRBJ1-4	NA	TGTGCCAGCAGCTTAGAAAGGGCAACTAATGAAAAACTGTTTTTT	CASSLERATNEKLFF
TRBV19	TRBJ1-6	TRBD1	TGTGCCAGTAGTGCAGGGGGCTATAATTCACCCCTCCACTTT	CASSAGGYNSPLHF
TRBV5-4	TRBJ1-2	NA	TGTGCCAGCAGCTTGGAGAGGCAGGGGTCCTATGGCTACACCTTC	CASSLERQGSYGYTF
TRBV30	TRBJ2-1	TRBD2	TGTGCCTGGAGCCCGACTAGCCGATACAATGAGCAGTTCTTC	CAWSPTSRYNEQFF
TRBV5-1	TRBJ2-3	TRBD1	TGCGCCAGCAGCTTAAGCACGGGACAGGGGAAAGATACGCAGTATTTT	CASSLSTGQGKDTQYF
TRBV14	TRBJ2-7	NA	TGTGCCAGCAGCCAAGTTCCTCTCCGTTATGTTGACGTGTTTTTTTGGAATTCGGCCTACGAGCAGTACTTC	CASSQVPLRYVDVFFWNSAYEQYF
TRBV19	TRBJ1-3	TRBD1	TGTGCCAGTAGTTCCGGACAGGGGCCATACTCTGGAAACACCATATATTTT	CASSSGQGPYSGNTIYF
TRBV18	TRBJ2-2	NA	TGTGCCAGCTCACCAGTCACTCGCGGGGAGCTGTTTTTT	CASSPVTRGELFF
TRBV3-1/TRBV3-2	TRBJ1-3	NA	TGTGCCAGCAGCCAAGAGCGACAGTTCTCTGGAAACACCATATATTTT	CASSQERQFSGNTIYF
TRBV9	TRBJ2-2	NA	TGTGCCAGCAGCGTAGTGTGGGGGAACACCGGGGAGCTGTTTTTT	CASSVVWGNTGELFF
TRBV14	TRBJ2-5	TRBD2	TGTGCCAGCAGCCAATGGGGGGGAGAGACCCAGTACTTC	CASSQWGGETQYF